One sample yielded the 3 T cell receptor beta chains listed below, sequenced in a study of response to subunit inactivated influenza vaccine. TCRdb independently ran MiXCR on the RT-PCR reads; one entry per CDR3 protein. In the table there are roughly 700,000 distinct CDR3 sequences, 15% to 18% of which are singletons. The sample in question was PBMCs from blood, obtained less than 13 days after vaccination. These receptors were collected from a man in his forties or fifties who received an inactivated influenza vaccine.

A few counts support this clonotype. The CDR3 nucleotides are TGTGCCAGCAGCCAAGGGGCTAGCGGGAGGCTCCCCTCCTACGAGCAGTACTTC. Translating it yields CASSQGASGRLPSYEQYF. The gene calls are TRBV14 and TRBJ2-7; 11 bases match TRBD2. This CDR3 is built from 18 residues. V shed 1 base, J shed 0 bases, and the junction held 8 bases outside the gene matches. Germline V lookup: CDR1 SGHDN, CDR2 FVKESK.

The chain employs TRBV20-1 and TRBJ2-2; 12 bases map to TRBD2. J gave up 4 bases and V 5 bases, and 8 bases lay outside the gene matches. Germline V gene lookup returns CDR1 DFQATT and CDR2 SNEGSKA (reference sequence). The CDR3 has 16 residues. CDR3 nucleotides: TGCAGTGCTCCAACTAGCGGGGGGCTGGGCACCGGGGAGCTGTTTTTT. As protein: CSAPTSGGLGTGELFF.

This chain connects TRBV7-2 to TRBJ2-3; D gene ambiguous. The germline V and J ends were trimmed by 5 bases and 3 bases, with 12 bases remaining between them. There are 14 residues in the CDR3. Germline V lookup: CDR1 SGHTA, CDR2 FQGNSA. CDR3 coding DNA: TGTGCCAGCAGCCGAAGGGTTAGAACAGATACGCAGTATTTT. It specifies CASSRRVRTDTQYF.